This record looks at one TCR beta chain sequence and its context. This sample is drawn from a study of OX40 agonist ivuxolimab in advanced cancers. TCRdb's table, derived via immunoSEQ multiplex PCR, lists solely in-frame clones and lacks some. The sample consists of 80,000 to 95,000 clones, roughly 88% of them appearing once. Autoimmune disease history or systemic immunosuppression disqualified patients. Germline CDR1 reads SGHRS; CDR2 reads YFSETQ. The CDR3 has 16 residues. V shed 0 bases and J shed 1 base, with 12 bases lying between them. The clonotype originates from an adult with an advanced solid tumor such as melanoma, head and neck, liver or kidney cancer. V usage is TRBV5-1 and J usage is TRBJ2-3; perhaps D is TRBD1 or TRBD2 (5 bases each). The specimen was CD4+ or CD8+ T cells sorted from blood, collected in a trial of the OX40 agonist ivuxolimab. Written as DNA, the CDR3 is TGCGCCAGCAGCTTGGGTGGGCAGGGAGGCACAGATACGCAGTATTTT. Its protein product is CASSLGGQGGTDTQYF. Together with reference TRBV5-1 and TRBJ2-3, the CDR3 gives the full variable domain: KAGVTQTPRYLIKTRGQQVTLSCSPISGHRSVSWYQQTPGQGLQFLFEYFSETQRNKGNFPGRFSGRQFSNSRSEMNVSTLELGDSALYLCASSLGGQGGTDTQYFGPGTRLTVL.